These T cell receptor beta chains were read from a single sample in a study of blood T cells in healthy people across ages. TCRdb re-called the 5' RACE reads through MiXCR, storing one row per CDR3 protein. The data show roughly 2 million distinct CDR3 sequences, about 49% seen once. The sample comprised blood. These receptors came from a woman in her 40s in good health. The CDR3 runs from the conserved cysteine through the conserved F or W. D genes are given only for firm matches. Not every row has a clone size; where given, it reads once, few, many or a size class.

clone_size,v_call,d_call,cdr3_length,j_call,cdr3_nt,cdr3_aa
NA,TRBV29-1,TRBD2,16,TRBJ2-3,TGCAGCGTCCAGGTGGGACTAGCGGCAAACACAGATACGCAGTATTTT,CSVQVGLAANTDTQYF
few,TRBV21-1,NA,15,TRBJ2-5,TGTGCCAGCGCCGCCGGGACTACTAGAGAAGAGACCCAGTACTTC,CASAAGTTREETQYF
many,TRBV4-3,TRBD2,15,TRBJ2-1,TGTGCCAGCAGCCAAGCGGGGGGCTCCTACAATGAGCAGTTCTTC,CASSQAGGSYNEQFF
NA,TRBV7-9,NA,14,TRBJ1-2,TGTGCCAGCAGCTTAGCGTCGGGGGCGAGGGGCTACACCTTC,CASSLASGARGYTF
few,TRBV5-6,NA,16,TRBJ2-7,TGTGCCAGCAGCTCTTTGGAAGAGGGGGGCCGCTACGAGCAGTACTTC,CASSSLEEGGRYEQYF
many,TRBV20-1,NA,12,TRBJ2-5,TGCAGTGCTAGAGGTAGCATGGAGACCCAGTACTTC,CSARGSMETQYF
once,TRBV28,TRBD1,15,TRBJ1-5,TGTGCCAGCAGTTGGCCGGGACAGTTCAATCAGCCCCAGCATTTT,CASSWPGQFNQPQHF
NA,TRBV20-1,TRBD1,15,TRBJ1-1,TGCAGTGTCACAGACCCAGGGGGACCGAACACTGAAGCTTTCTTT,CSVTDPGGPNTEAFF
NA,TRBV6-5,NA,13,TRBJ1-2,TGTGCCAGCAGCCAATGGGGGCCGAATGGCTACACCTTC,CASSQWGPNGYTF
NA,TRBV27,TRBD1,14,TRBJ1-6,TGTGCCAGCAGTCCATCGGACAGGGCCTCACCCCTCCACTTT,CASSPSDRASPLHF
NA,TRBV7-6,TRBD2,16,TRBJ2-5,TGTGCCAGCAGCTTAGGTTTTAGACTAGCGGAAGAGACCCAGTACTTC,CASSLGFRLAEETQYF
few,TRBV11-1,TRBD2,21,TRBJ2-6,TGTGCCAGCAGCGTGGGTCCAGGACTAGCGGGGAACCTGTCTGGGGCCAACGTCCTGACTTTC,CASSVGPGLAGNLSGANVLTF
NA,TRBV6-2/TRBV6-3,NA,14,TRBJ2-7,TGTGCCAGCAGTTACGGCAGGGAAAGCTACGAGCAGTACTTC,CASSYGRESYEQYF
NA,TRBV6-5,NA,13,TRBJ2-5,TGTGCCAGCAGTTACTCGTGGGGAGGGACCCAGTACTTC,CASSYSWGGTQYF
NA,TRBV7-2,NA,15,TRBJ2-5,TGTGCCAGCAGCACTCAAAGGGGGGTTCAAGAGACCCAGTACTTC,CASSTQRGVQETQYF
NA,TRBV20-1,TRBD2,17,TRBJ2-4,TGCAGTGCTTCTGCCGGGACTAGCGGGGGGGTTGAAAACATTCAGTACTTC,CSASAGTSGGVENIQYF
NA,TRBV7-9,TRBD2,16,TRBJ2-3,TGTGCCAGCAGCCCTACTAGCGGGGGGAAGACAGATACGCAGTATTTT,CASSPTSGGKTDTQYF
NA,TRBV2,NA,14,TRBJ1-1,TGTGCCAGCAGTGGTACTAGGGGGAACACTGAAGCTTTCTTT,CASSGTRGNTEAFF
NA,TRBV5-1,NA,17,TRBJ2-3,TGCGCCAGCAGCTTGCGCTTTAGACAACACGACACAGATACGCAGTATTTT,CASSLRFRQHDTDTQYF
few,TRBV4-1,TRBD1,15,TRBJ2-1,TGTGCCAGCTCACAGGACAGGGTCTCCTACAATGAGCAGTTCTTC,CASSQDRVSYNEQFF
NA,TRBV12-5,NA,19,TRBJ2-5,TGTGCTAGTGGTTTGTTTGTTGGAGGCGTGGTGGGGGTTCCAGAGACCCAGTACTTC,CASGLFVGGVVGVPETQYF
NA,TRBV27,NA,15,TRBJ2-1,TGTGCCAGCAGTTCCAATTGGAGGAGTAGCAATGAGCAGTTCTTC,CASSSNWRSSNEQFF
NA,TRBV29-1,NA,12,TRBJ1-2,TGCAGCGTTGCAAAGGGTGACTATGGCTGCACCTTC,CSVAKGDYGCTF
NA,TRBV7-3,NA,14,TRBJ1-1,TGTGCCAGCAGCTGGGCAGCCCTGAACACTGAAGCTTTCTTT,CASSWAALNTEAFF
NA,TRBV12-3/TRBV12-4,NA,16,TRBJ1-6,TGTGCCAGCACCTCTGGGGGGAGGTACTATAATTCACCCCTCCACTTT,CASTSGGRYYNSPLHF
few,TRBV7-9,TRBD2,16,TRBJ2-3,TGTGCCAGCAGCTTATCGACTAGCGAGGGCACAGATACGCAGTATTTT,CASSLSTSEGTDTQYF
few,TRBV7-2,TRBD2,18,TRBJ2-7,TGTGCCAGCAGCTTAAGAGAGGTAGCGGGGGCCTCCTACAATGAGCAGTACTTC,CASSLREVAGASYNEQYF
once,TRBV18,TRBD1,17,TRBJ1-2,TGTGCCAGCTCACCTAACCCGACAGGGGCCGGTAACTATGGCTACACCTTC,CASSPNPTGAGNYGYTF
NA,TRBV5-1,TRBD2,18,TRBJ2-3,TGCGCCAGCAGCCCCGGACTAGCGGGGGGGCGCGGCACAGATACGCAGTATTTT,CASSPGLAGGRGTDTQYF
NA,TRBV20-1,TRBD1,13,TRBJ1-2,TGCAGTGCTCCCCGACAGGGTGGATATAGCTACACCTTC,CSAPRQGGYSYTF
few,TRBV7-9,NA,14,TRBJ2-5,TGTGCCAGCAGCTATGGGAACGTTGGGGAGACCCAGTACTTC,CASSYGNVGETQYF
few,TRBV20-1,NA,14,TRBJ2-7,TGCAGTGCTAGTCGTCCGGACCATGAAACCGAGCAGTACTTC,CSASRPDHETEQYF